What follows are 20 T cell receptor beta chains derived from one specimen sequenced in a study of CD8 T cells in Susac syndrome. Reverse transcription of roughly 0.5 to 1 ug RNA was performed with random hexamers. A single record per CDR3 protein comes from TCRdb applying MiXCR to the immunoSEQ multiplex PCR reads. The data show around 200,000 distinct CDR3 sequences, with about 94% seen just once and approximately 0.1% held by the top ten. Sequences were obtained from CD4+ T cells from PBMCs. These receptors were taken from a human donor with multiple sclerosis.

The chain links TRBV5-6 to TRBJ1-1, with 9 bases lining up with TRBD1. This CDR3 spans 13 amino acids. Germline V lookup: CDR1 SGHDT, CDR2 YYEEEE. Germline trimming cut 6 bases from V and 10 bases from J; bases unmatched to any gene: 10. In nucleotides, the CDR3 is TGTGCCAGCACCTCTAGGACAGGGGCCCTAGCTTTCTTT. The encoded protein is CASTSRTGALAFF.

This chain's CDR3 is CASSQGASYEQYF. The CDR3 DNA reads TGTGCCAGCAGCCAGGGGGCCTCCTACGAGCAGTACTTC. The chain couples TRBV12-3 or TRBV12-4 to TRBJ2-7, with TRBD1 matching over 8 bases. The length of the CDR3 is 13 residues. V was pared by 6 bases and J by 0 bases, with 1 base of the junction left unmatched.

The chain employs TRBV20-1 and TRBJ2-5; TRBD1 aligns across 9 bases. Trimming took 6 bases from V and 5 from J; bases not matched to a gene: 13. This CDR3 is built from 15 residues. CDR1 DFQATT and CDR2 SNEGSKA come from the germline V gene (reference sequence). The CDR3 sequence is CSALNPGQGGETQYF. The CDR3 nucleotides are TGCAGTGCGCTCAACCCGGGACAGGGAGGCGAGACCCAGTACTTC.

The chain combines TRBV7-9 with TRBJ2-1; D is possibly TRBD2 (6 bases). The CDR3 is 17 residues long. Trimming shortened V by 4 bases and J by 8 bases, and 24 bases separated the two germline ends. The germline CDR1 and CDR2 sequences are SEHNR and FQNEAQ (reference sequence). CDR3 in DNA: TGTGCCAGCAGCTCGACGCGGGGAACAACCTACAATGATGAGCAGTTCTTC. Translation: CASSSTRGTTYNDEQFF.

The chain is built from TRBV9 and TRBJ2-3; TRBD2 aligns across 8 bases. This CDR3 has 16 residues. Germline V CDR1 and CDR2: SGDLS, YYNGEE. V was clipped by 2 bases and J by 1 base; unmatched bases: 6. CDR3 in DNA: TGTGCCAGCAGCGTCGGGACTAGGGAAGGCACAGATACGCAGTATTTT. Residues: CASSVGTREGTDTQYF. The whole variable domain, filled in from reference TRBV9 and TRBJ2-3, reads DSGVTQTPKHLITATGQRVTLRCSPRSGDLSVYWYQQSLDQGLQFLIQYYNGEERAKGNILERFSAQQFPDLHSELNLSSLELGDSALYFCASSVGTREGTDTQYFGPGTRLTVL.

This clonotype was picked up one time. The chain recombines TRBV29-1 with TRBJ2-5; D possibly uses TRBD1 or TRBD2 (6 bases each). This CDR3 spans 14 amino acids. Germline-derived CDR1 and CDR2 are SQVTM and ANQGSEA. V was trimmed by 5 bases and J by 5 bases, leaving 18 bases between them. In DNA, the CDR3 is TGCAGCGTTCCCGGAGGGGGGCGCATGGAGACCCAGTACTTC. Its protein product is CSVPGGGRMETQYF. Complete variable domain (other parts from reference TRBV29-1 and TRBJ2-5): SAVISQKPSRDICQRGTSLTIQCQVDSQVTMMFWYRQQPGQSLTLIATANQGSEATYESGFVIDKFPISRPNLTFSTLTVSNMSPEDSSIYLCSVPGGGRMETQYFGPGTRLLVL.

This clonotype was detected once. This chain joins TRBV4-2 and TRBJ2-1; 9 nucleotides agree with TRBD1. The germline CDR1 and CDR2 sequences are LGHNA and YNFKEQ. J was trimmed by 8 bases and V by 1 base; bases with no gene match: 9. CDR3 length: 16 residues. The CDR3 region is CASSQVPGTGLDEQFF. The CDR3 DNA reads TGTGCCAGCAGCCAAGTTCCCGGGACAGGGTTGGATGAGCAGTTCTTC.

The chain recombines TRBV5-6 with TRBJ1-5, with TRBD1 identical over 10 bases. V was pared by 0 bases and J by 5 bases, with 5 bases of the junction left unmatched. The CDR3 is 16 amino acids. Germline loops: CDR1 SGHDT, CDR2 YYEEEE. CDR3 amino acids: CASSLVLGTGDQPQHF. The CDR3 DNA sequence: TGTGCCAGCAGCTTGGTATTGGGGACAGGGGATCAGCCCCAGCATTTT.

The chain carries TRBV10-3 and TRBJ2-7; a possible D gene is TRBD1 (5 bases). The CDR3 is 13 amino acids. Trimming took off 3 bases at V and 2 bases at J, with 8 bases between the two ends. CDR1 ENHRY and CDR2 SYGVKD come from the germline V gene. CDR3 in amino acids: CAISEPGTYEQYF. The CDR3 DNA follows: TGTGCCATCAGTGAACCAGGGACCTACGAGCAGTACTTC.

The genes are TRBV12-3 or TRBV12-4 and TRBJ1-2; 9 positions agree with TRBD1. The CDR3 has 17 residues. V trimming: 3 bases; J trimming: 8 bases; junction bases outside the gene matches: 16. The CDR3 region is CASSLEVGQGGGRGYTF. The CDR3 bases are TGTGCCAGCAGTTTGGAGGTGGGACAGGGAGGAGGTAGGGGCTACACCTTC.

The V and J genes are TRBV20-1 and TRBJ2-5, with TRBD2 identical over 9 bases. The trim removed 6 bases at V and 1 base at J, leaving 9 bases unmatched. The CDR3 has 15 amino acids. CDR1 is DFQATT and CDR2 is SNEGSKA in the germline V gene (reference sequence). The CDR3 here is CSALVRAGGQETQYF. The CDR3 bases are TGCAGTGCCCTTGTACGAGCGGGGGGCCAAGAGACCCAGTACTTC.

The V and J genes are TRBV20-1 and TRBJ1-1, with D tentatively TRBD1 (6 bases). Germline V lookup: CDR1 DFQATT, CDR2 SNEGSKA (reference sequence). The CDR3 is 15 residues long. Trimming cost V 1 base and J 5 bases, with 17 bases left between them. The CDR3 protein is CSARGPVQGRTEAFF. DNA for the CDR3: TGCAGTGCTAGAGGCCCGGTACAGGGACGGACTGAAGCTTTCTTT.

This clonotype showed up just once. The chain uses TRBV30 and TRBJ1-3; tentatively, D is TRBD1 (6 bases). The V gene lost 4 bases and the J gene lost 3 bases, with 10 bases spanning the gap. The CDR3 is 13 amino acids. CDR1 GTSNPN and CDR2 SVGIG come from the germline V gene (reference sequence). The CDR3: CAWNRERGNTIYF. CDR3 DNA: TGTGCCTGGAACAGGGAGCGTGGAAACACCATATATTTT.

V gene TRBV15 combines with J gene TRBJ2-7; perhaps TRBD2 as D (5 bases). This CDR3 comprises 12 residues. The V gene's germline CDR1 is LNHNV and CDR2 YYDKDF (reference sequence). V was cut by 3 bases and J by 7 bases, with 10 bases left in between. The CDR3 loop is CATSRRAEEQYF. CDR3 bases: TGTGCCACCAGCAGGAGGGCGGAGGAGCAGTACTTC.

V is TRBV29-1 and J is TRBJ1-2; 9 nucleotides agree with TRBD1. The germline gives CDR1 SQVTM, CDR2 ANQGSEA. The CDR3 loop spans 11 amino acids. Trimming removed 7 bases from V and 8 bases from J; junction bases left unmatched: 5. The CDR3 nucleotides read TGCAGCGGAAGACAGGGGGAAGGCTACACCTTC. Translation gives CSGRQGEGYTF.

The chain carries TRBV27 and TRBJ2-3, with 11 bases identical to TRBD2. The V and J ends lost 7 bases and 5 bases, in that order; junction bases with no gene match: 17. The CDR3 runs 18 residues. The germline gives CDR1 MNHEY, CDR2 SMNVEV (reference sequence). CDR3 coding DNA: TGTGCCAGCACCTTTTATTCCGTAGCGGGGGGGCCGATAGATACGCAGTATTTT. Encoded protein: CASTFYSVAGGPIDTQYF.

The chain recombines TRBV4-2 with TRBJ2-1; the D gene is possibly TRBD1 (6 bases). V shed 5 bases and J shed 8 bases, with 22 bases lying between them. CDR3 length: 16 residues. CDR1 is LGHNA and CDR2 is YNFKEQ in the germline V gene. The DNA of the CDR3 is TGTGCCAGCAGCAACGAGCGGACAGTGGATTTCGATGAGCAGTTCTTC. This codes for CASSNERTVDFDEQFF.

V is TRBV25-1 and J is TRBJ2-5; tentatively, D is TRBD1 (5 bases). CDR3 length equals 14 residues. Looked up from germline, CDR1 is MGHDK and CDR2 is SYGVNS. The V end lost 4 bases, the J end lost 3 bases, and 12 bases lay between the germline ends. The CDR3 nucleotides read TGTGCCAGCAGTGGGGCTAACAGGAAAGAGACCCAGTACTTC. It translates to CASSGANRKETQYF.

This clonotype was seen once. The chain recombines TRBV4-2 with TRBJ2-1, with a weak D call TRBD1 (6 bases). From germline, CDR1 is LGHNA and CDR2 YNFKEQ. There are 14 residues in the CDR3. Trimming pared 3 bases from V and 5 bases from J, leaving 11 bases between. The chain's CDR3 is CASSQRTVDNEQFF. The CDR3 coding sequence is TGTGCCAGCAGCCAGCGGACAGTGGACAATGAGCAGTTCTTC.

The V call is TRBV30, the J call TRBJ2-5, with TRBD1 as a possible D gene (6 bases). Germline V gene sequence: CDR1 GTSNPN, CDR2 SVGIG (reference sequence). CDR3 length: 14 amino acids. V shed 0 bases and J shed 1 base, with 9 bases lying between them. The CDR3 sequence is CAWSVGGFQETQYF. The CDR3 nucleotides are TGTGCCTGGAGTGTAGGGGGTTTCCAAGAGACCCAGTACTTC.